This T cell receptor (beta chain) derives from a study of human T cells and chemical hapten exposure. For the study at large: Investigators sensitized approximately 2 cm by approximately 2 cm of upper inner arm skin with 2% DPC.

General study results and limits: Donor immune responses may differ from healthy people's, since all donors had alopecia. Those TCRs sitting above 1 in 1000 frequency stayed the same with DPC sensitization.

Using its own MiXCR run on the RACE reads, TCRdb lists one record per CDR3 protein. The repertoire holds about 380,000 distinct CDR3 sequences, 5.1% seen once, with 2.5% to 3% in the top ten. For this clonotype: Its antigen remains unknown.

Time point specified: pre-sensitization, week 0. Indicated treatment: therapeutic diphenylcyclopropenone sensitization with weekly scalp DPC. Someone pulled total RNA out of unfractionated whole blood. Trimming left V 5 bases short and J 3 bases short, with 10 bases between. Germline assignment: CDR1 PRHDT and CDR2 FYEKMQ (reference sequence). The CDR3 is made up of 13 amino acids. V is TRBV13 and J is TRBJ2-5; D perhaps matches TRBD2 (6 bases). This sample comprised whole blood, obtained in connection with sensitization to the hapten diphenylcyclopropenone (DPC). The receptor was isolated from a woman in her forties or fifties with alopecia areata. Some clones in this sample may be carry-over from other donors' samples. The CDR3 is CASSQGLEETQYF. The DNA of the CDR3 is TGTGCCAGCAGCCAGGGACTGGAAGAGACCCAGTACTTC.